This is a list of T cell receptor beta chains from one sample in a study of cytomegalovirus exposure and HLA in healthy donors. The method was immunoSEQ multiplex PCR; TCRdb's version includes in-frame clones alone and lacks a portion of them. The sample lists roughly 180,000 clones, more than 65% occurring once. Sequencing was done on a sample of PBMCs. The receptors were gathered from a man between 25 and 39 years old in good health and CMV-seronegative. CDR3s include the opening cysteine and the closing phenylalanine or tryptophan. The D gene is left open where the match is weak. Some rows mark clone size as missing; the rest say once, few, many or name a class of expanded clone.

clone size	V gene	J gene	D gene	CDR3 protein
.	TRBV13	TRBJ2-1	TRBD2	CASSLTGGKNEQFF
.	TRBV29-1	TRBJ1-2	.	CSVDGAATYGYTF
.	TRBV4-3	TRBJ2-7	.	CASSLALAVYEQYF
.	TRBV30	TRBJ1-3	.	CAWSGGPHSGNTIYF
once	TRBV6-5	TRBJ1-6	.	CASSYSWMTVNSPLHF
.	TRBV6-4	TRBJ1-6	.	CASRGTSKNSPLHF
.	TRBV6-5	TRBJ1-1	.	CASRGGPGGTEAFF
.	TRBV7-2	TRBJ2-1	.	CASSFSWLEQFF
.	TRBV4-3	TRBJ2-7	.	CASSQDSYTPTYEQYF
.	TRBV7-2	TRBJ2-7	TRBD2	CASSLARAGGVYEQYF
.	TRBV14	TRBJ2-7	TRBD1	CASSQETGQGKRGPTSYEQYF
.	TRBV7-3	TRBJ2-1	.	CASSLTGRGRNNEQFF
.	TRBV10-2	TRBJ2-5	.	CASSAYDWNQETQYF
.	TRBV6-5	TRBJ1-6	.	CASSYGRRNSPLHF
.	TRBV2	TRBJ2-3	.	CASKVGDTQYF
.	TRBV7-2	TRBJ2-1	.	CASSLASASYNEQFF
.	TRBV28	TRBJ1-2	.	CATTLIDGYTF
.	TRBV4-1	TRBJ2-7	TRBD1	CASSQDVGTGPTYEQYF
.	TRBV6-5	TRBJ2-7	TRBD2	CASSYLLAGGGEQYF
.	TRBV6-6	TRBJ2-3	TRBD1	CASGDRVTDTQYF
.	TRBV5-1	TRBJ2-2	TRBD1	CASSLAVTGGNTGELFF
.	TRBV7-2	TRBJ1-4	TRBD1	CASSLRQGGSEKLFF
few	TRBV2	TRBJ1-6	.	CASRPSEAPVSPLHF
.	TRBV7-9	TRBJ2-3	.	CASSFGLAVDTQYF
.	TRBV30	.	TRBD1	CAWSVRQGPYEQYF
few	TRBV27	TRBJ1-2	.	CASSPGWGGPYGYTF
.	TRBV28	TRBJ1-5	.	CASSFTDQPQHF
.	TRBV7-7	TRBJ2-1	.	CASSPGLRDNEQFF